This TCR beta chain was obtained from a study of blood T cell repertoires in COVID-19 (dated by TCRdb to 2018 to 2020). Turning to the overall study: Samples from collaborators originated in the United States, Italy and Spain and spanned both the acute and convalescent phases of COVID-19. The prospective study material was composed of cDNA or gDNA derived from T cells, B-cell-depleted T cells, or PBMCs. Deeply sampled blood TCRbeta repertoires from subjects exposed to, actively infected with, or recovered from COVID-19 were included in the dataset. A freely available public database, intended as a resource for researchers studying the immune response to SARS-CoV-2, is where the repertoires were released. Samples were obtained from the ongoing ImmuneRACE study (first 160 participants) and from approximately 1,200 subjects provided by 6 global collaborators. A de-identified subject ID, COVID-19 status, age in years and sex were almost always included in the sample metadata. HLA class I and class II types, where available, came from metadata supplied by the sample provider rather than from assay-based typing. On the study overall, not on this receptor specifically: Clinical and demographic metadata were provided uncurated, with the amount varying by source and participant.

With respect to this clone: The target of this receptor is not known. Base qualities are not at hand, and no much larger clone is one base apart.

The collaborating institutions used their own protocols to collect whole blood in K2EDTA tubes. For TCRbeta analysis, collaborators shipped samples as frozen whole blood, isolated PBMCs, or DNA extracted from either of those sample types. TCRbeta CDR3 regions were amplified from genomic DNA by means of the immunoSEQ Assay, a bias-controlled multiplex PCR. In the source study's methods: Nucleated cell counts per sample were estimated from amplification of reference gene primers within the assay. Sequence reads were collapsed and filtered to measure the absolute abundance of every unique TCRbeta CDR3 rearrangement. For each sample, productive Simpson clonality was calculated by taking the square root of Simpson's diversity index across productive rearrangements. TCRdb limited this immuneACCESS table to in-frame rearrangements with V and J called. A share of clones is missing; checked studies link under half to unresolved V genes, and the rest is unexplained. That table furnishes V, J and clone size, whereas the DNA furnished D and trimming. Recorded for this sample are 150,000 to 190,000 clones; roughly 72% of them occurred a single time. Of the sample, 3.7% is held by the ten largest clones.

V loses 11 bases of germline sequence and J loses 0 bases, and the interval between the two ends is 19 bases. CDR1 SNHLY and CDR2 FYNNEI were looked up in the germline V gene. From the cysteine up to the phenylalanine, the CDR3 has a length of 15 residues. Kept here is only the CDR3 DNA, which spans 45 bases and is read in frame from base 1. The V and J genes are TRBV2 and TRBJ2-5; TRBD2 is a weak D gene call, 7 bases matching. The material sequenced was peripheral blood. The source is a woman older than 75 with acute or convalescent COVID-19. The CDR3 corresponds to CAAMGASGHQETQYF. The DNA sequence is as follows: TGTGCCGCCATGGGGGCTAGCGGTCACCAAGAGACCCAGTACTTC.